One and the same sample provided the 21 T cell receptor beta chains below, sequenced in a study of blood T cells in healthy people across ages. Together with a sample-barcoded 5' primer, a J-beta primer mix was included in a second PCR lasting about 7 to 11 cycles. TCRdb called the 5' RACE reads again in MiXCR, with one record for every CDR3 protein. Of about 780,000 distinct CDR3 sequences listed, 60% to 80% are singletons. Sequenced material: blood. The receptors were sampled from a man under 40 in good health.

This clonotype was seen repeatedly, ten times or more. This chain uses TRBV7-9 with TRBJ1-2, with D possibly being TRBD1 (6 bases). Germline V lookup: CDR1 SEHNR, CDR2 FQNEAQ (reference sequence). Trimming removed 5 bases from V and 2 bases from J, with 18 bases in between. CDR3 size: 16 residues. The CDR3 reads CASSTLTGAINYGYTF. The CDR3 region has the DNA TGTGCCAGCAGCACCCTGACAGGAGCCATCAACTATGGCTACACCTTC.

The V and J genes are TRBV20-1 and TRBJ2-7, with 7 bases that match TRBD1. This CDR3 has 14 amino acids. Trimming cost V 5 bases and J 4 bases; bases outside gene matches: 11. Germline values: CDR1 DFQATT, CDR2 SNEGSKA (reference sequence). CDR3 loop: CSAGNRGSRYEQYF. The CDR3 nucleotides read TGCAGTGCTGGGAACAGGGGTTCGAGATACGAGCAGTACTTC.

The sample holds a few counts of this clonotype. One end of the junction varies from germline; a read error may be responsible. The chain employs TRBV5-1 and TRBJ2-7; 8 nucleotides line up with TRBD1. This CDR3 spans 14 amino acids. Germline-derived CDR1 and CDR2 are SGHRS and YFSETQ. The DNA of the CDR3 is TGTGCCAGCAGTTCCGGGACAGGAGACTACGAGCAGTACTTC. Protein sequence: CASSSGTGDYEQYF.

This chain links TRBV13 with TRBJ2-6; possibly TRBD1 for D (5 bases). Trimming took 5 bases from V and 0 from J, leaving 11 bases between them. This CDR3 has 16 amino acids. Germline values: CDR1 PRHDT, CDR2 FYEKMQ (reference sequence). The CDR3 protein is CASSGHPVSGANVLTF. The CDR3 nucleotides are TGTGCCAGCAGCGGACATCCCGTCTCTGGGGCCAACGTCCTGACTTTC.

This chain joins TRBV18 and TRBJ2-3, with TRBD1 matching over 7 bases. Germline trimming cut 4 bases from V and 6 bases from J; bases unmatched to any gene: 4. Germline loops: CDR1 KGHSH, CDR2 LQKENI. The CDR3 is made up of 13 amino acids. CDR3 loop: CASSQGQDDTQYF. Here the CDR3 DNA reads TGTGCCAGCTCACAAGGACAGGACGATACGCAGTATTTT.

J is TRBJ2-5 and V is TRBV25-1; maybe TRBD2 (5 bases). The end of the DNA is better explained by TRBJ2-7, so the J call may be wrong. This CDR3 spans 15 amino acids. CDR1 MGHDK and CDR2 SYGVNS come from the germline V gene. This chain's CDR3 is CASSVDSFPGYEQYF. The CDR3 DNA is TGTGCCAGCAGTGTGGACTCTTTCCCCGGGTACGAGCAGTACTTC.

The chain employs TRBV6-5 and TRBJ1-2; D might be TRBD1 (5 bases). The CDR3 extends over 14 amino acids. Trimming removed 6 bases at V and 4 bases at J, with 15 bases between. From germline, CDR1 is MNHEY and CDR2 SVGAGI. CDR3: CASSPRGRSYGYTF. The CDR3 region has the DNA TGTGCCAGCAGCCCTAGGGGACGGAGCTATGGCTACACCTTC.

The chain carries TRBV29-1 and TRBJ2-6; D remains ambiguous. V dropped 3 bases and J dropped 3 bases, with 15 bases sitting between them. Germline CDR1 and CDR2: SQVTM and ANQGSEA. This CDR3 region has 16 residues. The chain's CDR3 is CSVDVGVAGGANVLTF. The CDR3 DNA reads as TGCAGCGTTGACGTTGGGGTAGCAGGTGGGGCCAACGTCCTGACTTTC. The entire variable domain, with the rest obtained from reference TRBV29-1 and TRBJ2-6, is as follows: SAVISQKPSRDICQRGTSLTIQCQVDSQVTMMFWYRQQPGQSLTLIATANQGSEATYESGFVIDKFPISRPNLTFSTLTVSNMSPEDSSIYLCSVDVGVAGGANVLTFGAGSRLTVL.

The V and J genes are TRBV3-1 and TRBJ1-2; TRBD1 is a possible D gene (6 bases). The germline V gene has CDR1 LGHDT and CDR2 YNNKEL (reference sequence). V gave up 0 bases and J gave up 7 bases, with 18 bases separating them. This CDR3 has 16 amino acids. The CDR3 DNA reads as TGTGCCAGCAGCCAAGAAAATATCGGGGGGGCGCGTGGCTACACCTTC. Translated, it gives CASSQENIGGARGYTF.

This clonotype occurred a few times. The CDR3 bases are TGTGCCAGCAGGTCGACTAGCGGGGCCTACAATGAGCAGTTCTTC. This encodes CASRSTSGAYNEQFF. The chain carries TRBV7-2 and TRBJ2-1; 11 nucleotides agree with TRBD2. The CDR3 loop spans 15 amino acids. Germline V CDR1 and CDR2: SGHTA, FQGNSA. With 6 bases clipped from V and 2 bases from J, the junction kept 3 bases outside the gene matches.

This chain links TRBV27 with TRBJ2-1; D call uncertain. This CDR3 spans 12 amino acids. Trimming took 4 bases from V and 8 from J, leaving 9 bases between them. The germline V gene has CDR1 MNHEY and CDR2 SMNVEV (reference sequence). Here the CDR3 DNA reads TGTGCCAGCAGTTCCATGGATTATGAGCAGTTCTTC. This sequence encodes CASSSMDYEQFF.

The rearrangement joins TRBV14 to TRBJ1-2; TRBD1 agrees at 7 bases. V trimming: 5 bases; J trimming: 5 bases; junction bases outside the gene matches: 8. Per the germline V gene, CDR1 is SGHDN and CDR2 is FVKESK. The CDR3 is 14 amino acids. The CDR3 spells CASSARGLYYGYTF. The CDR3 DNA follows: TGTGCCAGCAGCGCCAGGGGGTTGTATTATGGCTACACCTTC.

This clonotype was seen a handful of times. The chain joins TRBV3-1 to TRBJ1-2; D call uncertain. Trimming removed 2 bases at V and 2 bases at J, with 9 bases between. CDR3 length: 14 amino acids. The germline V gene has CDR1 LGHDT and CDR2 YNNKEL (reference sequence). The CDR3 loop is CASSQSTSNYGYTF. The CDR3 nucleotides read TGTGCCAGCAGCCAAAGTACCAGCAACTATGGCTACACCTTC.

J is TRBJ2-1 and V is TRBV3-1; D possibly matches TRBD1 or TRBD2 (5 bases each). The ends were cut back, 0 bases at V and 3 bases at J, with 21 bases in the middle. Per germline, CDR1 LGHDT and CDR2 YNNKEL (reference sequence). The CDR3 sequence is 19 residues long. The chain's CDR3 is CASSQDGGWGLGGYNEQFF. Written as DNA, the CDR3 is TGTGCCAGCAGCCAAGATGGGGGTTGGGGCCTCGGAGGCTACAATGAGCAGTTCTTC.

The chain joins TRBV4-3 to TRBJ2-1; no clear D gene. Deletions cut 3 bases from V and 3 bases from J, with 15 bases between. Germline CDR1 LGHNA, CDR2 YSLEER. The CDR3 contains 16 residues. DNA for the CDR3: TGCGCCAGCAGCCAGCGAGAAGCAGTGAACTACAATGAGCAGTTCTTC. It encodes CASSQREAVNYNEQFF.

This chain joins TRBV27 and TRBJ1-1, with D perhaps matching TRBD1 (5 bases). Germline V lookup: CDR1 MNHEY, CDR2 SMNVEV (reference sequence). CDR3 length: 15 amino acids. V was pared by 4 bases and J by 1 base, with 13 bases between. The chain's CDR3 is CASSYSRGRNTEAFF. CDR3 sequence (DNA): TGTGCCAGCAGTTACTCAAGGGGAAGGAACACTGAAGCTTTCTTT.

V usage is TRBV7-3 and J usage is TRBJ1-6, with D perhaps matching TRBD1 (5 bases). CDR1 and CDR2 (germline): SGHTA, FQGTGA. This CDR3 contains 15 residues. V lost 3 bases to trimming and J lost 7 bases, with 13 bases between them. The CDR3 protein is CASSFDGGVNSPLHF. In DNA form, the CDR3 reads TGTGCCAGCAGCTTCGACGGAGGGGTGAATTCACCCCTCCACTTT.

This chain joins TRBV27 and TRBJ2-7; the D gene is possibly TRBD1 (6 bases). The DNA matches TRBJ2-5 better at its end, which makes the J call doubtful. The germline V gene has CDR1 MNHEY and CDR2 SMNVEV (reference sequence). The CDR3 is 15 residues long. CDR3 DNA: TGTGCCAGCAGTTTATCGGAGCAGGGGAGTGAGACCCAGTACTTC. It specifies CASSLSEQGSETQYF.

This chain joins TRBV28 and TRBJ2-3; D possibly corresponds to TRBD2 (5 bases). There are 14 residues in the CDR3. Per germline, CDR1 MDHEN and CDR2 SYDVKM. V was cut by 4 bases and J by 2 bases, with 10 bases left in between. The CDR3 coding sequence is TGTGCCAGCAGTTATCGGGGTTACACAGATACGCAGTATTTT. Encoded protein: CASSYRGYTDTQYF.

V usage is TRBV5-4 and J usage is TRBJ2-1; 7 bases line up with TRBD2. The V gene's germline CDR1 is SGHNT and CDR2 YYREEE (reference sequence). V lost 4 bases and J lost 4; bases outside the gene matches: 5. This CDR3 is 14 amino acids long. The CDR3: CASSKSGNYNEQFF. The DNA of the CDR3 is TGTGCCAGCAGCAAAAGCGGGAATTACAATGAGCAGTTCTTC.

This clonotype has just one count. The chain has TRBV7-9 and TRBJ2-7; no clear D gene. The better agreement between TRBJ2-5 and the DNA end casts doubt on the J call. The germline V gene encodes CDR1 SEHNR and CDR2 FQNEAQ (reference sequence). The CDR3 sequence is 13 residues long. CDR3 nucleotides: TGTGCCAGCAGCCCGGTCAACGGGGAGACCCAGTACTTC. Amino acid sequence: CASSPVNGETQYF.